This TCR beta chain appears in the sequencing data of a study of shared clonotypes between healthy human individuals. A single count supports this clone. The antigen remains unidentified. This CDR3 comprises 15 residues. Deletions cut 0 bases from V and 4 bases from J, with 12 bases between. Germline V gene lookup returns CDR1 WSHSY and CDR2 SAAADI. Overall study findings and caveats: The researchers took only blood, and tissue repertoires probably look different.

Naive CD8 isolation took CD45RO-negative cells positively selected for CCR7 and excluded terminally differentiated effector memory CD45RA+ cells. Over several immunoSEQ plates, each subset's genomic DNA was distributed in even portions. TCRdb's copy holds only in-frame clones and misses some; the assay was immunoSEQ multiplex PCR. This sample yields roughly 2.1 million clones, of which about 93% are seen a single time; around 1.7% belongs to the top ten. This sequence originates from a man younger than 30 in good health. Some clones in this sample may be carry-over from other donors' samples. The chain carries TRBV10-2 and TRBJ1-2, with D possibly TRBD1 on 5 matching bases. Sequenced input: naive CD8+ T cells from PBMCs. This CDR3 is CASSESGSTGYGYTF. CDR3 nucleotides: TGCGCCAGCAGTGAGTCGGGGTCTACAGGCTATGGCTACACCTTC.